This entry lists 11 T cell receptor beta chains sequenced from one sample in a study of cytomegalovirus exposure and HLA in healthy donors (dated 2017 in TCRdb). The receptor library was made with the immunoSEQ multiplex PCR assay. A mixture of 60 forward primers for TCR Vbeta segments and 13 reverse primers for TCR Jbeta segments was used in the multiplex PCR. Held by TCRdb, this immuneACCESS table contains in-frame sequences only and omits some clones. Under half of the omission traces to an unresolved V gene where checked; the cause of the rest is unknown. The sample yields about 230,000 clones; over 75% were counted once. The biggest ten clones account for 1.3% of the sample. The sample consisted of PBMCs. These receptors came from a human donor in good health.

This clone was detected only a few times. The chain joins TRBV5-1 to TRBJ2-3, with a tentative D call TRBD2 (5 bases). Germline values: CDR1 SGHRS, CDR2 YFSETQ. The CDR3 is 19 residues long. The V and J ends lost 0 bases and 0 bases respectively, with 20 bases between them. CDR3 protein: CASSLAGSAVTPSTDTQYF. The CDR3 DNA reads TGCGCCAGCAGCTTGGCGGGGTCGGCCGTTACCCCTAGCACAGATACGCAGTATTTT.

The rearrangement joins TRBV28 to TRBJ1-1; no firm D call. Germline values: CDR1 MDHEN, CDR2 SYDVKM. V lost 5 bases and J 7 bases, leaving 8 bases between the germline ends. CDR3 length equals 11 residues. CDR3 DNA sequence: TGTGCCAGCAGTCTATCGTATGAAGCTTTCTTT. Residues: CASSLSYEAFF. The full variable domain, with the rest looked up from reference TRBV28 and TRBJ1-1, is DVKVTQSSRYLVKRTGEKVFLECVQDMDHENMFWYRQDPGLGLRLIYFSYDVKMKEKGDIPEGYSVSREKKERFSLILESASTNQTSMYLCASSLSYEAFFGQGTRLTVV.

This sequence joins TRBV9 and TRBJ2-3; 11 bases align to TRBD2. V lost 5 bases and J lost 0; bases outside the gene matches: 2. CDR3 length: 15 amino acids. Germline assignment: CDR1 SGDLS and CDR2 YYNGEE. The CDR3, as DNA: TGTGCCAGCAGGGCTAGCGGGAGGAGCACAGATACGCAGTATTTT. As protein: CASRASGRSTDTQYF.

This clone was seen more than once but under ten times. The rearrangement joins TRBV29-1 to TRBJ1-1; no definite D call. The germline V gene has CDR1 SQVTM and CDR2 ANQGSEA. CDR3 length: 13 residues. The CDR3, as DNA: TGCAGTTCAAGAGGAGGGCGTAACACTGAAGCTTTCTTT. Protein sequence: CSSRGGRNTEAFF. Using reference TRBV29-1 and TRBJ1-1 for the parts outside the CDR3, the full variable domain is SAVISQKPSRDICQRGTSLTIQCQVDSQVTMMFWYRQQPGQSLTLIATANQGSEATYESGFVIDKFPISRPNLTFSTLTVSNMSPEDSSIYLCSSRGGRNTEAFFGQGTRLTVV.

The gene calls are TRBV6-5 and TRBJ1-5; 8 positions match TRBD1. Germline V gene lookup returns CDR1 MNHEY and CDR2 SVGAGI. J gave up 5 bases and V 0 bases, and 3 bases lay outside the gene matches. CDR3 size: 15 residues. The CDR3 region is CASSYSARGHQPQHF. Here the CDR3 DNA reads TGTGCCAGCAGTTACTCGGCCAGGGGGCATCAGCCCCAGCATTTT.

The gene calls are TRBV7-8 and TRBJ2-1; D is perhaps TRBD1 (6 bases). Germline assignment: CDR1 SGHVS and CDR2 FQNEAQ. The V and J ends lost 4 bases and 4 bases respectively, with 17 bases between them. CDR3 size: 16 residues. CDR3 bases: TGTGCCAGCAGCTACCGGTTCTTAGGACAGTACAATGAGCAGTTCTTC. Amino acid sequence: CASSYRFLGQYNEQFF.

V gene TRBV7-2 combines with J gene TRBJ1-2, with a tentative D call TRBD1 (6 bases). V lost 3 bases and J lost 8, with 16 bases in between. The CDR3 runs 14 residues. Germline CDR1 is SGHTA and CDR2 is FQGNSA. In DNA form, the CDR3 reads TGTGCCAGCAGCTTGGGGGGGGACACGTCGGGCTACACCTTC. Its protein is CASSLGGDTSGYTF. The full variable domain, completed using reference TRBV7-2 and TRBJ1-2, is GAGVSQSPSNKVTEKGKDVELRCDPISGHTALYWYRQSLGQGLEFLIYFQGNSAPDKSGLPSDRFSAERTGGSVSTLTIQRTQQEDSAVYLCASSLGGDTSGYTFGSGTRLTVV.

The rearrangement joins TRBV5-1 to TRBJ2-5; D is perhaps TRBD1 (5 bases). Germline assignment: CDR1 SGHRS and CDR2 YFSETQ. V gave up 4 bases and J gave up 1 base, with 8 bases separating them. The CDR3 loop spans 13 amino acids. CDR3 sequence (DNA): TGCGCCAGCAGCCAGGGAAGCCAAGAGACCCAGTACTTC. This encodes CASSQGSQETQYF.

The chain combines TRBV6-5 with TRBJ2-7; 10 bases line up with TRBD1. Germline loops: CDR1 MNHEY, CDR2 SVGAGI. This CDR3 is 14 amino acids long. The V and J ends lost 6 bases and 5 bases, in that order; junction bases with no gene match: 7. As DNA, the CDR3 is TGTGCCAGCAGCTCCGGGACAGGGGTTCACGAGCAGTACTTC. It specifies CASSSGTGVHEQYF.

Remarks on this clone: Germline and junction disagree at one end, which may indicate a read error. The chain uses TRBV7-7 and TRBJ2-5, with D perhaps assigned TRBD1 or TRBD2 (5 bases each). The CDR3 is 15 amino acids. CDR1 SSHAT and CDR2 FNYEAQ come from the germline V gene (reference sequence). For the CDR3, the DNA is TGTGCTAGCAGCTTAGCGTTGGACACCCAAGAGACCCAGTACTTC. Its protein is CASSLALDTQETQYF.

V gene TRBV15 combines with J gene TRBJ2-2, with 13 nucleotides matching TRBD2. The length of the CDR3 is 16 residues. Germline V CDR1 and CDR2: LNHNV, YYDKDF (reference sequence). V dropped 6 bases and J dropped 1; count of bases not matched to a gene: 2. CDR3 DNA sequence: TGTGCCACCAGTCGACTAGCGGGAGGGAACACCGGGGAGCTGTTTTTT. Translation: CATSRLAGGNTGELFF.